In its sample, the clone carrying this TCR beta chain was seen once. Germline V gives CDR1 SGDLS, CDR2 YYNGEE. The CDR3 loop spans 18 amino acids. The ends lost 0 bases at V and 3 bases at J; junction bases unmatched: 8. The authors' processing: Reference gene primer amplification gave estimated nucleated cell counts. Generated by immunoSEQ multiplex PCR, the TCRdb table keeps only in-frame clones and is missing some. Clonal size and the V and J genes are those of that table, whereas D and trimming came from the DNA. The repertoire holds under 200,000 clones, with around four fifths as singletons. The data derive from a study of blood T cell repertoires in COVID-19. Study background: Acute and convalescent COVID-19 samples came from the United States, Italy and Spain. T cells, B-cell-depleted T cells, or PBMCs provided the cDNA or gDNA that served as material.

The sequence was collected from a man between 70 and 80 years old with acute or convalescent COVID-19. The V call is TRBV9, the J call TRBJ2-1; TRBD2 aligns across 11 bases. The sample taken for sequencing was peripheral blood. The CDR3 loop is CASSVVATSGSLYNEQFF. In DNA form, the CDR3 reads TGTGCCAGCAGCGTAGTGGCCACTAGCGGGAGTCTCTACAATGAGCAGTTCTTC.